These 17 T cell receptor beta chains came from one sample sequenced in a study of OX40 agonist ivuxolimab in advanced cancers. Using immunoSEQ multiplex PCR, the repertoire was profiled, and TCRdb retains in-frame clones only, with some absent. The sample includes 43,000 or so clones, roughly 90% of them seen just once. This material consisted of CD4+ or CD8+ T cells sorted from blood, taken in a trial of the OX40 agonist ivuxolimab. Receptor source: an adult with an advanced solid tumor such as melanoma, head and neck, liver or kidney cancer.

J is TRBJ2-7 and V is TRBV5-6, with unresolved D. The CDR3 extends over 15 amino acids. Looked up from germline, CDR1 is SGHDT and CDR2 is YYEEEE. Trimming pared 1 base from V and 0 bases from J, leaving 11 bases between. This CDR3 is CASSLRSVSSYEQYF. The DNA for the CDR3 is TGTGCCAGCAGCTTGAGATCCGTAAGCTCCTACGAGCAGTACTTC.

The chain couples TRBV10-3 to TRBJ2-2, with D perhaps TRBD1 (6 bases). The V gene lost 11 bases and the J gene lost 8 bases, with 18 bases spanning the gap. The CDR3 is 13 residues long. The V gene's germline CDR1 is ENHRY and CDR2 SYGVKD. The CDR3 loop is CAVKGVVVGELFF. Here the CDR3 DNA reads TGTGCCGTTAAGGGGGTCGTCGTTGGGGAGCTGTTTTTT.

The chain employs TRBV7-2 and TRBJ2-5; the match to TRBD1 covers 8 bases. Germline assignment: CDR1 SGHTA and CDR2 FQGNSA. Unmatched junction bases numbered 9, after V lost 1 base and J lost 5 bases. CDR3 length: 16 amino acids. As DNA, the CDR3 is TGTGCCAGCAGCTTAGAGGGGTCAGGGGGCTGGGAGACCCAGTACTTC. As protein: CASSLEGSGGWETQYF.

The rearrangement links TRBV27 to TRBJ2-7; 8 bases fit TRBD2. The CDR3 extends over 15 amino acids. J lost 2 bases, V lost 4 bases, and 7 bases had no gene match. The V gene's germline CDR1 is MNHEY and CDR2 SMNVEV (reference sequence). CDR3 in amino acids: CASSSKFGGAYEQYF. CDR3 DNA sequence: TGTGCCAGCAGTTCAAAGTTCGGGGGGGCCTACGAGCAGTACTTC.

The J gene is TRBJ1-5, the V gene TRBV6-5, with 9 bases lining up with TRBD1. Germline lookup yields CDR1 MNHEY and CDR2 SVGAGI. Trimming removed 6 bases from V and 7 bases from J; junction bases left unmatched: 10. The CDR3 totals 15 residues. The DNA for the CDR3 is TGTGCCAGCAGACGGACAGGGGAGGGTAACCAGCCCCAGCATTTT. It yields the protein CASRRTGEGNQPQHF.

The chain combines TRBV29-1 with TRBJ2-2; 12 bases are shared with TRBD2. The CDR3 loop spans 15 amino acids. CDR1 is SQVTM and CDR2 is ANQGSEA in the germline V gene. V gave up 5 bases and J gave up 7 bases; unmatched junction bases: 8. CDR3 DNA: TGCAGCGTTTCCCGACTAGCGGGAGACGGCGGGGAGCTGTTTTTT. Translated: CSVSRLAGDGGELFF.

This clone appeared once. CDR3 amino acids: CASSLWAGAFSYNEQFF. The CDR3 DNA sequence: TGTGCCAGCAGCCTTTGGGCGGGAGCATTCTCCTACAATGAGCAGTTCTTC. The gene calls are TRBV7-6 and TRBJ2-1; 7 nucleotides line up with TRBD2. The V segment lost 5 bases and the J segment 0 bases; nucleotides outside the gene matches: 10. CDR1 is SGHVS, CDR2 FNYEAQ, per germline. The CDR3 length is 17 residues.

V usage is TRBV7-9 and J usage is TRBJ1-2; D is uncertain. The germline V gene has CDR1 SEHNR and CDR2 FQNEAQ (reference sequence). The CDR3 has 14 amino acids. The V and J ends lost 2 bases and 8 bases respectively, with 15 bases between them. CDR3 in amino acids: CASSLSRRAIGYTF. DNA of the CDR3: TGTGCCAGCAGCTTAAGTCGGCGTGCCATCGGCTACACCTTC.

This chain connects TRBV27 to TRBJ2-7; TRBD2 matches at 9 bases. This CDR3 contains 15 residues. Germline CDR1 and CDR2: MNHEY and SMNVEV (reference sequence). With V trimmed by 2 bases and J by 3 bases, 5 bases remained unmatched. This chain's CDR3 is CASSLKASGNYEQYF. CDR3 DNA sequence: TGTGCCAGCAGTTTAAAGGCTAGCGGGAACTACGAGCAGTACTTC.

This clone has a single count. The gene calls are TRBV6-6 and TRBJ1-2; no reliable D call. The V end lost 7 bases, the J end lost 7 bases, and 13 bases lay between the germline ends. The CDR3 is made up of 12 amino acids. Germline CDR1 MNHNY, CDR2 SVGAGI (reference sequence). Here the CDR3 reads CASKPGLIGYTF. The CDR3 DNA is TGTGCCAGCAAGCCCGGGTTGATTGGCTACACCTTC.

The chain uses TRBV7-8 and TRBJ1-1; D unclear. The CDR3 consists of 15 residues. V lost 0 bases, J lost 9 bases, and 17 bases lay in between. Germline assignment: CDR1 SGHVS and CDR2 FQNEAQ. CDR3 sequence reads: CASSLAFDIRTQAFF. In nucleotides, the CDR3 is TGTGCCAGCAGCTTAGCTTTCGACATACGAACACAAGCTTTCTTT.

V gene TRBV19 combines with J gene TRBJ2-2; possible D gene TRBD1, 5 bases. Trimming stripped 3 bases from V and 5 bases from J, with 13 bases between. Per germline, CDR1 LNHDA and CDR2 SQIVND (reference sequence). CDR3 length: 15 residues. The CDR3 here is CASSIGQGTTGELFF. The CDR3 nucleotides are TGTGCCAGTAGTATCGGGCAGGGCACAACCGGGGAGCTGTTTTTT.

The chain employs TRBV11-1 and TRBJ2-5, with TRBD1 matching 8 bases. V was pared by 3 bases and J by 4 bases, with 1 base of the junction left unmatched. There are 13 residues in the CDR3. Germline-derived CDR1 and CDR2 are SGHAT and FQDESV (reference sequence). CDR3 bases: TGTGCCAGCAGCTTCACAGGGGGAGAGACCCAGTACTTC. Protein sequence: CASSFTGGETQYF.

The CDR3 reads CASSKTSGSYNEQFF. CDR3 sequence (DNA): TGTGCCAGCAGCAAAACTAGCGGGAGTTACAATGAGCAGTTCTTC. The chain combines TRBV7-3 with TRBJ2-1; TRBD2 agrees at 11 bases. The CDR3 has 15 residues. V lost 5 bases and J lost 4; bases outside the gene matches: 4. Germline assignment: CDR1 SGHTA and CDR2 FQGTGA.

This clone was seen just once. The chain employs TRBV21-1 and TRBJ2-2; the DNA was not used to check the table's D call, TRBD2. TRBV21-1 is noted as a pseudogene. This CDR3 spans 19 amino acids. The CDR3 protein is CASSNPLTSGRGSTGELFF. CDR3 nucleotide sequence: TGTGCCAGCAGCAACCCCCTGACTAGCGGGAGAGGGAGCACCGGGGAGCTGTTTTTT.

This chain connects TRBV7-2 to TRBJ2-1, with D perhaps TRBD2 (5 bases). V lost 4 bases and J 5 bases, leaving 9 bases between the germline ends. The CDR3 contains 13 residues. The germline CDR1 and CDR2 sequences are SGHTA and FQGNSA. The CDR3 is CASSSDFNNEQFF. CDR3 nucleotides: TGTGCCAGCAGCTCGGACTTTAACAATGAGCAGTTCTTC.

The chain joins TRBV7-3 to TRBJ2-5, with a possible D match to TRBD2 (6 bases). The CDR3 length is 13 residues. Deletions cut 5 bases from V and 4 bases from J, with 11 bases between. Looked up from germline, CDR1 is SGHTA and CDR2 is FQGTGA. The CDR3: CASSAGRAETQYF. CDR3 DNA: TGTGCCAGCAGCGCGGGACGGGCAGAGACCCAGTACTTC.